These 9 T cell receptor beta chains came from one sample sequenced in a study of long-term antiretroviral therapy in people with HIV (dated by TCRdb to between 2021 and 2023). Sequencing of the TRB variable region was done with the immunoSEQ hsTCRB v3.0 assay at survey level resolution. Imported from immuneACCESS, the table was reduced by TCRdb to in-frame sequences with V and J called. These copies leave out some clones; in studies compared against another copy, an unresolved V gene accounts for under half, and the cause of the remainder is not known. This sample comprises 20,000 to 25,000 clones, around 81% of them detected only once. The ten most abundant clones make up 6% to 8.5% of the sample. Here the sequenced sample was unsorted PBMCs, taken 1.5 years after starting antiretroviral therapy. The receptor set was obtained from a man younger than 45 with HIV.

J is TRBJ1-4 and V is TRBV5-1, with D uncertain. CDR1 and CDR2 (germline): SGHRS, YFSETQ. This CDR3 contains 10 residues. Trimming removed 5 bases from V and 7 bases from J, with 3 bases in between. CDR3 residues: CASRGEKLFF. The CDR3 nucleotides read TGCGCCAGCAGGGGTGAAAAACTGTTTTTT.

This clone was seen only once. The chain is built from TRBV7-3 and TRBJ2-5; 7 nucleotides agree with TRBD1. The CDR3 consists of 14 residues. CDR1 is SGHTA, CDR2 FQGTGA, per germline. V was clipped by 5 bases and J by 2 bases; unmatched bases: 5. This chain's CDR3 is CASSKDREQETQYF. The CDR3 coding sequence is TGTGCCAGCAGCAAAGACAGGGAACAAGAGACCCAGTACTTC. Looking up the rest from reference TRBV7-3 and TRBJ2-5 gives the full variable domain: GAGVSQTPSNKVTEKGKYVELRCDPISGHTALYWYRQSLGQGPEFLIYFQGTGAADDSGLPNDRFFAVRPEGSVSTLKIQRTERGDSAVYLCASSKDREQETQYFGPGTRLLVL.

The V gene is TRBV27, the J gene TRBJ2-7; D possibly uses TRBD1 or TRBD2 (5 bases each). V lost 5 bases and J lost 0, with 11 bases in between. This CDR3 has 14 residues. CDR1 MNHEY and CDR2 SMNVEV come from the germline V gene (reference sequence). The CDR3 protein is CASSPWGSSYEQYF. CDR3 DNA: TGTGCCAGCAGTCCCTGGGGGAGCTCCTACGAGCAGTACTTC.

The chain has TRBV7-9 and TRBJ1-3; no clear D gene. CDR1 and CDR2 from the germline V gene are SEHNR and FQNEAQ (reference sequence). The CDR3 consists of 14 residues. Trimming left V 3 bases short and J 0 bases short, with 6 bases between. CDR3 nucleotide sequence: TGTGCCAGCAGCTTGCCGAACTCTGGAAACACCATATATTTT. The encoded protein is CASSLPNSGNTIYF. Using reference TRBV7-9 and TRBJ1-3 for the parts outside the CDR3, the full variable domain is DTGVSQNPRHKITKRGQNVTFRCDPISEHNRLYWYRQTLGQGPEFLTYFQNEAQLEKSRLLSDRFSAERPKGSFSTLEIQRTEQGDSAMYLCASSLPNSGNTIYFGEGSWLTVV.

CDR3 loop: CASSLEPLIDGNTIYF. The CDR3 nucleotides are TGTGCCAGCAGCTTAGAACCCCTGATCGATGGAAACACCATATATTTT. This chain links TRBV7-2 with TRBJ1-3; D call uncertain. The CDR3 runs to 16 residues. In germline, CDR1 is SGHTA, CDR2 FQGNSA. The ends were cut back, 1 base at V and 3 bases at J, with 13 bases in the middle.

The chain has TRBV10-3 and TRBJ1-2; no reliable D call. This CDR3 is built from 14 residues. The germline CDR1 and CDR2 sequences are ENHRY and SYGVKD. The ends were cut back, 3 bases at V and 3 bases at J, with 11 bases in the middle. The chain's CDR3 is CAISDLDTDYGYTF. The DNA of the CDR3 is TGTGCCATCAGTGACCTTGACACGGACTATGGCTACACCTTC.

The rearrangement links TRBV4-3 to TRBJ2-1; D might be TRBD1 or TRBD2, each matching 6 bases. Germline loops: CDR1 LGHNA, CDR2 YSLEER. V lost 0 bases and J 0 bases, leaving 15 bases between the germline ends. This CDR3 is 18 amino acids long. The DNA for the CDR3 is TGCGCCAGCAGCCAAGATCGGCTAGGGGGGAGCTCCTACAATGAGCAGTTCTTC. It is translated as CASSQDRLGGSSYNEQFF.

The rearrangement joins TRBV11-2 to TRBJ2-7; D unresolved. The V gene's germline CDR1 is SGHAT and CDR2 FQNNGV. The CDR3 is 12 amino acids. Trimming stripped 7 bases from V and 2 bases from J, with 9 bases between. CDR3 amino acids: CASNIAPYEQYF. CDR3 sequence (DNA): TGTGCCAGCAACATAGCCCCCTACGAGCAGTACTTC.

The chain uses TRBV7-9 and TRBJ2-1, with a weak D call TRBD1 (6 bases). Per the germline V gene, CDR1 is SEHNR and CDR2 is FQNEAQ (reference sequence). This CDR3 is 14 amino acids long. V was trimmed by 7 bases and J by 5 bases, leaving 15 bases between them. The CDR3 nucleotides read TGTGCCAGCATCCTAGCCGGGACAAACAATGAGCAGTTCTTC. It translates to CASILAGTNNEQFF.